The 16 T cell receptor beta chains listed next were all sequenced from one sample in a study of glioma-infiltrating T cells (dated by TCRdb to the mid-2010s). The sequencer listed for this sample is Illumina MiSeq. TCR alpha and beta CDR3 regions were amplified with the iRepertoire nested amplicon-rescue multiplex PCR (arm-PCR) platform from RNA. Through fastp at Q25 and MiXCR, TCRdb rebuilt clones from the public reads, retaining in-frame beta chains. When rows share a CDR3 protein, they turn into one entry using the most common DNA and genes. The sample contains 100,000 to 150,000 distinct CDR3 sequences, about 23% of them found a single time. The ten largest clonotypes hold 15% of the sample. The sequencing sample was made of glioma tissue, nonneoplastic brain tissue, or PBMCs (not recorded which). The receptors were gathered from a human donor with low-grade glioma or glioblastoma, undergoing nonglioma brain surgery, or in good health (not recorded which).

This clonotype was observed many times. CDR3 sequence: CSAPEGRRDTQYF. CDR3 sequence (DNA): TGCAGTGCCCCTGAGGGCCGGCGGGATACGCAGTATTTT. The rearrangement uses TRBV20-1 and TRBJ2-3, with D perhaps matching TRBD2 (5 bases). The CDR3 contains 13 residues. The V gene's germline CDR1 is DFQATT and CDR2 SNEGSKA (reference sequence). The V end lost 6 bases, the J end lost 6 bases, and 16 bases lay between the germline ends.

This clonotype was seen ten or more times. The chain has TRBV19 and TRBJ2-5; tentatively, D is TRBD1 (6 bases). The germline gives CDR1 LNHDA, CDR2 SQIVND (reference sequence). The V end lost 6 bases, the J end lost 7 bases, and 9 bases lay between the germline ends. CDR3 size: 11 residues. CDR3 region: CASRTGSTQYF. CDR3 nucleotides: TGTGCCAGTAGGACAGGTTCGACCCAGTACTTC.

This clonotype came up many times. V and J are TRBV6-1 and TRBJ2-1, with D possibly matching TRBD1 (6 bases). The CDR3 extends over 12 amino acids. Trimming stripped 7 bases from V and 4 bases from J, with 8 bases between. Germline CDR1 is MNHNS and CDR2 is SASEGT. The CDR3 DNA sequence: TGTGCCAGCATTGACAGGTACAATGAGCAGTTCTTC. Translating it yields CASIDRYNEQFF.

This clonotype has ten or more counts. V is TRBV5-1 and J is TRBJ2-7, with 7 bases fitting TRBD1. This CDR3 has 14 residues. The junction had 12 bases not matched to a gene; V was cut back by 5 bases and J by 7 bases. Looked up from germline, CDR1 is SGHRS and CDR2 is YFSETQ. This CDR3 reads CASRLLQGVGEQYF. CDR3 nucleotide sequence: TGCGCCAGCAGGCTACTCCAGGGGGTCGGGGAGCAGTACTTC.

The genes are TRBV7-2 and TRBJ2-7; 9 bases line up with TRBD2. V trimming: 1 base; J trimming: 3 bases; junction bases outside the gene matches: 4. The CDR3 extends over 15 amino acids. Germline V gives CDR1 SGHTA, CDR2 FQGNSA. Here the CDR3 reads CASSLEGTSFYEQYF. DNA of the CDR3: TGTGCCAGCAGCTTAGAGGGGACTAGCTTCTACGAGCAGTACTTC.

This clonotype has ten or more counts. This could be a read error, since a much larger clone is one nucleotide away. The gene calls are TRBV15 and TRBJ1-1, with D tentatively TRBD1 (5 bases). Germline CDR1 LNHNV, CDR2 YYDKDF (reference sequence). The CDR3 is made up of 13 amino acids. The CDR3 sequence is CATGRGERSEAFF. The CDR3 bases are TGTGCCACCGGCAGAGGGGAACGATCTGAAGCTTTCTTT.

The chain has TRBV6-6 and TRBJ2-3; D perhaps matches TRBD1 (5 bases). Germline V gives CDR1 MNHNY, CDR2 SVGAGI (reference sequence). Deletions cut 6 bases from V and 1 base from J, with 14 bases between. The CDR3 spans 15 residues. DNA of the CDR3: TGTGCCAGCAGCTTAGGGGCCGTCGGCACAGATACGCAGTATTTT. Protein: CASSLGAVGTDTQYF.

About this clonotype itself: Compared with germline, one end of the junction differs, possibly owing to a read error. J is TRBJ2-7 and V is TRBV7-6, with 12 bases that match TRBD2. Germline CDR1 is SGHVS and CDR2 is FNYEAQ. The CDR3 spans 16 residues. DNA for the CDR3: TGTGCCAGCAGTCCTGGGACTAGCGGGCTGACTGGCGAGCCGTACTTC. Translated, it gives CASSPGTSGLTGEPYF.

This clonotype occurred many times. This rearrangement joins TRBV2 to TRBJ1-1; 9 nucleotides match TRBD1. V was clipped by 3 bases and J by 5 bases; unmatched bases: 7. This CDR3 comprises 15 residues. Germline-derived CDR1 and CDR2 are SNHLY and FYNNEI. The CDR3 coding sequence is TGTGCCAGCAGTGAGTCACAGGGGGCGCGTACTGAAGCTTTCTTT. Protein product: CASSESQGARTEAFF.

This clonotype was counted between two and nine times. The CDR3 DNA reads as TGTGCCAGTAGTAACCTAGGCCAAGAGACCCAGTACTTC. It codes for CASSNLGQETQYF. The rearrangement uses TRBV19 and TRBJ2-5; D gene uncertain. In germline, CDR1 is LNHDA, CDR2 SQIVND (reference sequence). Between the trimmed V and J ends, which lost 4 bases and 1 base, there was a span of 7 bases. There are 13 residues in the CDR3.

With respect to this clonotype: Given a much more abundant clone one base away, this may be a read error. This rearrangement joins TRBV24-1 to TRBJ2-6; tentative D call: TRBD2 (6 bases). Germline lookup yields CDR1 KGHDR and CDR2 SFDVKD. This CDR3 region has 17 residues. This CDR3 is CATSDPGLSSWANVLTF. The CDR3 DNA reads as TGTGCCACCAGTGATCCGGGACTGAGCTCTTGGGCCAACGTCCTGACTTTC.

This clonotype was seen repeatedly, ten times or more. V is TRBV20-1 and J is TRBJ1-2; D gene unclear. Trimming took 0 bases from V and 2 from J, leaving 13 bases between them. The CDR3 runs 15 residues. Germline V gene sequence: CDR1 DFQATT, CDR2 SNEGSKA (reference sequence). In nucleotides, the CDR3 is TGCAGTGCTAGAGATTACAGATCGGGAAACTATGGCTACACCTTC. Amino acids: CSARDYRSGNYGYTF.

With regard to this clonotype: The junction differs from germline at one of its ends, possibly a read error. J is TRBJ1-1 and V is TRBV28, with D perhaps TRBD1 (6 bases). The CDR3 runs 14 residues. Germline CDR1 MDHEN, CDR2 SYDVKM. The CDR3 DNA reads TGTGCCAGCAGTTCGGGGGGGGGCCACACTGAAGCTTTCTTC. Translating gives CASSSGGGHTEAFF.

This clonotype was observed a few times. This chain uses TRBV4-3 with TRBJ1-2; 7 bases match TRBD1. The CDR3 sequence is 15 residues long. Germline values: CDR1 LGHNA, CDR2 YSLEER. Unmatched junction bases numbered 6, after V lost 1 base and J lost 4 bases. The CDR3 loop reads CASSQGTGVPYGYTF. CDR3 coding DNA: TGCGCCAGCAGCCAAGGAACAGGGGTTCCCTATGGCTACACCTTC.

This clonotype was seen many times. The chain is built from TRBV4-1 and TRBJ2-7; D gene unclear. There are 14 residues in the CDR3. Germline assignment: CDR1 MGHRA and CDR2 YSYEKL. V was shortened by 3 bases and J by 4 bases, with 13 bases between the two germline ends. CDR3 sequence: CASSQHVSPYEQYF. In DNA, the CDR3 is TGCGCCAGCAGCCAGCATGTAAGTCCGTACGAGCAGTACTTC.

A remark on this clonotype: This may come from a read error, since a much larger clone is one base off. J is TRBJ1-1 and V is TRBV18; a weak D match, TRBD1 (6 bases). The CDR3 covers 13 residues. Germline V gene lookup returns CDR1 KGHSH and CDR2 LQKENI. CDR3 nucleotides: TGTGCCATCTCACCAGGGGAGGGTACTGAAGCTTTCTTT. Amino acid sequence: CAISPGEGTEAFF.